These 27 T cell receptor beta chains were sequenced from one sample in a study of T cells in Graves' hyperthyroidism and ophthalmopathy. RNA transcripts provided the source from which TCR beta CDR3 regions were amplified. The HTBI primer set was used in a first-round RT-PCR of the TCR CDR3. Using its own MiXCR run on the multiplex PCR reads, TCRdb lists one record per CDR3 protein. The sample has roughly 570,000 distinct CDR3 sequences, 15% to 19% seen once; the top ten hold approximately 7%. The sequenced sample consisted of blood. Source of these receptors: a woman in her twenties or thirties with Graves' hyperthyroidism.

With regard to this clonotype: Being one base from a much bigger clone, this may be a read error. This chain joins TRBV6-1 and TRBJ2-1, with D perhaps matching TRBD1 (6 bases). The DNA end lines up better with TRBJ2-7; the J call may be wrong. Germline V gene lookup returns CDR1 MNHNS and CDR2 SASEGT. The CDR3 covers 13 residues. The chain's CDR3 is CASSRGPGNEQYF. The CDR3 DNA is TGTGCCAGCAGCAGGGGACCGGGGAATGAGCAGTACTTC.

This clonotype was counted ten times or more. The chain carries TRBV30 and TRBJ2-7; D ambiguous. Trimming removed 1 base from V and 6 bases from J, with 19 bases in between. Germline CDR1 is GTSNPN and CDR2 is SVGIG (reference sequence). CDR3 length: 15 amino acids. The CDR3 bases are TGTGCCTGGAGTGCTGGGGTCGACGGGCTCTTCGAGCAGTACTTC. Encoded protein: CAWSAGVDGLFEQYF.

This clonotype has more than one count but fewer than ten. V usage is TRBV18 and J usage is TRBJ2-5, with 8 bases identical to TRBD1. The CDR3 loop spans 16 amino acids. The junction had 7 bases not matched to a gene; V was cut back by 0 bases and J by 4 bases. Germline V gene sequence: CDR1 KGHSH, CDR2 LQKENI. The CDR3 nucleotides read TGTGCCAGCTCACCACCGGCCAGGGGGCTGTCAGAGACCCAGTACTTC. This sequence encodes CASSPPARGLSETQYF.

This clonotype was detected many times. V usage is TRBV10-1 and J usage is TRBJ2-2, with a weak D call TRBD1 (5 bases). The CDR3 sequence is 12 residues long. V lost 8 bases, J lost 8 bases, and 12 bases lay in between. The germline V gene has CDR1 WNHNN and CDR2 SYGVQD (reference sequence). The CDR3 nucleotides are TGCGCCAGCCAGGGTTGGTCAGGGGAGCTGTTTTTT. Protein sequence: CASQGWSGELFF.

The CDR3 nucleotides are TGTGCCAGCAGTTTGCGGGTCGAGGCAACCTGCGAGCAGTACTTC. The encoded protein is CASSLRVEATCEQYF. The chain carries TRBV6-5 and TRBJ2-7; D is perhaps TRBD2 (5 bases). The V end lost 4 bases, the J end lost 6 bases, and 19 bases lay between the germline ends. CDR3 length equals 15 residues. Germline CDR1 reads MNHEY; CDR2 reads SVGAGI.

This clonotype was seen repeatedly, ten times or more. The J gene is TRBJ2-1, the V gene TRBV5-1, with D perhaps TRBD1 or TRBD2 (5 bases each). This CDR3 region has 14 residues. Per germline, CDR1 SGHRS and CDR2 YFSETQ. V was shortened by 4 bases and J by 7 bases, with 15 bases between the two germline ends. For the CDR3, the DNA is TGCGCCAGCAGCGGCTACAGGACTGCTAATGAGCAGTTCTTC. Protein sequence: CASSGYRTANEQFF.

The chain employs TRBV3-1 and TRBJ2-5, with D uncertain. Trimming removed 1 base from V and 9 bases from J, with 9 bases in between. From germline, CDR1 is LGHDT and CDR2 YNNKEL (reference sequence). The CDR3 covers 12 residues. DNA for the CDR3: TGTGCCAGCAGCCAAGGTCAAGCAGCCCAGTACTTC. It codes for CASSQGQAAQYF.

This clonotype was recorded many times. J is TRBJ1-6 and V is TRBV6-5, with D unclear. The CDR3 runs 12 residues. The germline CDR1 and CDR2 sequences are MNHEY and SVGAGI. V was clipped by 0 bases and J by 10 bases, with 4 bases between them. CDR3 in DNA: TGTGCCAGCAGTTACTCGTCCTCACCCCTCCACTTT. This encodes CASSYSSSPLHF.

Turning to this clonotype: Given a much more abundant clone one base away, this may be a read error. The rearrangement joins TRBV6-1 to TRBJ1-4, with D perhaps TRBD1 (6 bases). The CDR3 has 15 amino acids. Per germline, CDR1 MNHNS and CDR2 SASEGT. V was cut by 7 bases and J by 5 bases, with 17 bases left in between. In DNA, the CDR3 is TGTGCCAGCACCAAAAGGGGGACGGCGAATGAAAAACTGTTTTTT. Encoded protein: CASTKRGTANEKLFF.

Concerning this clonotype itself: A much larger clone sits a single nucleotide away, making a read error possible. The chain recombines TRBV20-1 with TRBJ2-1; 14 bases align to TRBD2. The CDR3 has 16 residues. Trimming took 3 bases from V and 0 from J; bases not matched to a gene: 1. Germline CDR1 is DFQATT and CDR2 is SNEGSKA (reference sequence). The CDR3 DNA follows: TGCAGTGCTAGCGGGACTAGCGGGAGCTCCTACAATGAGCAGTTCTTC. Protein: CSASGTSGSSYNEQFF.

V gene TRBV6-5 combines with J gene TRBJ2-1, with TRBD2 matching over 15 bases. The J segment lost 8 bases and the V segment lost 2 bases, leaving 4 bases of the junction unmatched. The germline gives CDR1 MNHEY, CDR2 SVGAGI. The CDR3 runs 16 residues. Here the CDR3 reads CASSYGTSGRIYEQFF. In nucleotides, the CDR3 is TGTGCCAGCAGTTACGGGACTAGCGGGAGGATTTATGAGCAGTTCTTC.

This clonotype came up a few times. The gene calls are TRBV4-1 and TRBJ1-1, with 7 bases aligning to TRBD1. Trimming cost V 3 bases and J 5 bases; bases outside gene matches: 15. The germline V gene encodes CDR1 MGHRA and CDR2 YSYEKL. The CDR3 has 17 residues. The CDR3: CASSQFQRQGLRTEAFF. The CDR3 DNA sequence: TGCGCCAGCAGCCAGTTTCAAAGACAGGGCCTGAGGACTGAAGCTTTCTTT.

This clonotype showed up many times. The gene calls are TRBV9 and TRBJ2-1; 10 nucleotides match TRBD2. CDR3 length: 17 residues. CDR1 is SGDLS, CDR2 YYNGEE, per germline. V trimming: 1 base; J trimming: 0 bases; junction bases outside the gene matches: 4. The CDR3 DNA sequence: TGTGCCAGCAGCGTAACTAGCGGGATGAGCTCCTACAATGAGCAGTTCTTC. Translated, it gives CASSVTSGMSSYNEQFF.

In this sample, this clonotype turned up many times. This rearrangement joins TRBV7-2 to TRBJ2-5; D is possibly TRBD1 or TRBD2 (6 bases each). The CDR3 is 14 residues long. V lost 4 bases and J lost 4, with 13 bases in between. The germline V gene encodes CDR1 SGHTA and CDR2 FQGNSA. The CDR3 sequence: CASSSVGGGETQYF. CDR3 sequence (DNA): TGTGCCAGCAGCTCAGTGGGGGGCGGAGAGACCCAGTACTTC.

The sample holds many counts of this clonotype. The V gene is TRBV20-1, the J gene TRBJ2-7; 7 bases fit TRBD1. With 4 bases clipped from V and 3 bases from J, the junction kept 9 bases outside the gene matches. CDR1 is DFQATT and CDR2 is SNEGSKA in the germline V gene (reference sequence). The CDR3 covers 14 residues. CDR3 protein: CSATDRVDYYEQYF. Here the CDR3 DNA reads TGCAGTGCTACAGACAGGGTTGATTACTACGAGCAGTACTTC.

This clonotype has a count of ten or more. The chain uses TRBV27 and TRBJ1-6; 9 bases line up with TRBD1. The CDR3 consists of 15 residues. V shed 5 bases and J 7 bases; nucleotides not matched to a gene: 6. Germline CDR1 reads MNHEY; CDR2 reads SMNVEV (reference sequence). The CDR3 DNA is TGTGCCAGCAGTAGACAGGGGGAAGCGAATTCACCCCTCCACTTT. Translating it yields CASSRQGEANSPLHF.

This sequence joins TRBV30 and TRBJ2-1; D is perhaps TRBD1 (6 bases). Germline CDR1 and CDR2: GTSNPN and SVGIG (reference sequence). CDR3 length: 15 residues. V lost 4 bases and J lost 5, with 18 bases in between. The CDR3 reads CAWNTEWGPHNEQFF. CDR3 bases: TGTGCCTGGAACACGGAATGGGGGCCACACAATGAGCAGTTCTTC.

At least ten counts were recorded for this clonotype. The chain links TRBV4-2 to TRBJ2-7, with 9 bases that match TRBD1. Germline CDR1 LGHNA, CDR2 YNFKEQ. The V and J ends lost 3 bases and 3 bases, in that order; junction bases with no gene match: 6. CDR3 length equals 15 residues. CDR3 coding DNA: TGTGCCAGCAGCCAGGTGGGGGACAGGGACTACGAGCAGTACTTC. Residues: CASSQVGDRDYEQYF.

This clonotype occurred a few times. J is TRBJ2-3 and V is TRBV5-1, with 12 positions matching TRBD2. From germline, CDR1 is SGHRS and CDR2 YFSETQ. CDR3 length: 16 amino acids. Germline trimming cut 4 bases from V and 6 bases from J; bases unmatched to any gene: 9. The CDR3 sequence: CASSPVRLAGADTQYF. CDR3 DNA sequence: TGCGCCAGCAGCCCGGTAAGACTAGCGGGAGCGGATACGCAGTATTTT.

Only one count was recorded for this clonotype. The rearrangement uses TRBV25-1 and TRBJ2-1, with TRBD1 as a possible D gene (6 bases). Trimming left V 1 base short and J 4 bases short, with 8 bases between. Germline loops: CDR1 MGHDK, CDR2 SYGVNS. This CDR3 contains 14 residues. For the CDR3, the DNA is TGTGCCAGCAGTGAATTAGGACAGTACAATGAGCAGTTCTTC. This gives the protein CASSELGQYNEQFF.

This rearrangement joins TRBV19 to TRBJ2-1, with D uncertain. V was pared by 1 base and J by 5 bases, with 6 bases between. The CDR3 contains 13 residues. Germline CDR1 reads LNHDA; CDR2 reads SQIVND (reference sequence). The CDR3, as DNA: TGTGCCAGTAGTATAGGCCAGAACAATGAGCAGTTCTTC. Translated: CASSIGQNNEQFF.

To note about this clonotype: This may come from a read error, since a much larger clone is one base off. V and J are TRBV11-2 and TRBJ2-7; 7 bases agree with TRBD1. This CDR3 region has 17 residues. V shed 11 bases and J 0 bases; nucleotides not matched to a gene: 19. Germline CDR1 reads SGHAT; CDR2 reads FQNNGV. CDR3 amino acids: CAGTRYGGRGISYEQYF. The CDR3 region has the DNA TGTGCCGGCACCCGGTATGGGGGCAGGGGGATCTCCTACGAGCAGTACTTC.

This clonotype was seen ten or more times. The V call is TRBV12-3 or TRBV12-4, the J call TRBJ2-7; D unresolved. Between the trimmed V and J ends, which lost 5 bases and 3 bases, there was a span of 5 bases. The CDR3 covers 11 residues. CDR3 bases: TGTGCCAGCAGTCCCGACTACGAGCAGTACTTC. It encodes CASSPDYEQYF.

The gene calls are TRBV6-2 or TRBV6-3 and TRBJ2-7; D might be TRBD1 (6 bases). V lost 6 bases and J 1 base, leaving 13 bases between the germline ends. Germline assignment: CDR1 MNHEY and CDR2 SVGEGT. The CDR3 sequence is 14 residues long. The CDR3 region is CASRGSGQSYEQYF. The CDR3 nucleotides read TGTGCCAGCAGGGGAAGTGGACAGTCCTACGAGCAGTACTTC.

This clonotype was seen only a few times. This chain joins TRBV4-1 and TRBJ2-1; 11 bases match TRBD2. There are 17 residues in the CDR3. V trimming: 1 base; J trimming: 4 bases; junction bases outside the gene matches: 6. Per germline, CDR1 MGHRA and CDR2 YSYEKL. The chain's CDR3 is CASSQGGSGRAYNEQFF. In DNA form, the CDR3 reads TGCGCCAGCAGCCAAGGGGGTAGCGGGAGGGCTTACAATGAGCAGTTCTTC.

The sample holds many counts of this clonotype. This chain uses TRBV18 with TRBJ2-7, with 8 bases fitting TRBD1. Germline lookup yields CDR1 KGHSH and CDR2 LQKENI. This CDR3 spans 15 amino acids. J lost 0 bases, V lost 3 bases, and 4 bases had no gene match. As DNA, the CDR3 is TGTGCCAGCTCACCCGGGACAGGCCTCTCCTACGAGCAGTACTTC. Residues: CASSPGTGLSYEQYF.

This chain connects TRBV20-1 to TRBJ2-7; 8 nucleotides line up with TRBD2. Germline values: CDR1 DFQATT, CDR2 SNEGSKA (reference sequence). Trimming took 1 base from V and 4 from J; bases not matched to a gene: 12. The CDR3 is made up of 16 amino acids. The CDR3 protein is CSARGSPSGLSYEQYF. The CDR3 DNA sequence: TGCAGTGCTAGAGGGTCACCTAGCGGGCTTAGTTACGAGCAGTACTTC.